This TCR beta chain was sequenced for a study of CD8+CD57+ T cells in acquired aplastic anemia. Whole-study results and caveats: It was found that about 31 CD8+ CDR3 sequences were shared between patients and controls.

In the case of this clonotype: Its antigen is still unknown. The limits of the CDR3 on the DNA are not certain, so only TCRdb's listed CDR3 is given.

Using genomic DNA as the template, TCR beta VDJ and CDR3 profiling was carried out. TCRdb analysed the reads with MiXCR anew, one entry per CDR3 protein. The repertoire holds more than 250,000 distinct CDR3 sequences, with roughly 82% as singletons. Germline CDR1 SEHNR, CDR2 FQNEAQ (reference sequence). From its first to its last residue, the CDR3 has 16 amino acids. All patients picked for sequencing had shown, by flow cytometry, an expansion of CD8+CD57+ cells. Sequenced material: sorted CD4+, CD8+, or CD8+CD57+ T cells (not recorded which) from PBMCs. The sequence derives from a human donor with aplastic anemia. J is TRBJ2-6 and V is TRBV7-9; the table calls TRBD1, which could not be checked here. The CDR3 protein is CASSDTGRQYFGPLTF.